The entry below gives a single T cell receptor (beta chain) sequence along with its context. Here immunoSEQ multiplex PCR was the method, and the copy in TCRdb shows in-frame clones only, minus some. Among hundreds of thousands of clones listed, approximately 90% were seen once. The data derive from a study of cytomegalovirus exposure and HLA in healthy donors. The germline V and J ends were trimmed by 2 bases and 2 bases, with 11 bases remaining between them. Germline V gives CDR1 GTSNPN, CDR2 SVGIG (reference sequence). This CDR3 spans 14 amino acids. The chain links TRBV30 to TRBJ2-3, with a tentative D call TRBD2 (5 bases). Sequencing was carried out using PBMCs. This clonotype originated in a woman aged 18-29 years in good health and CMV-seronegative. The CDR3: CAWSSGPPTDTQYF. CDR3 nucleotide sequence: TGTGCCTGGAGTAGCGGCCCTCCCACAGATACGCAGTATTTT.